The 22 T cell receptor beta chains presented below share a single source sample, sequenced in a study of T-cell reconstitution after alpha-beta-depleted transplantation in children. Unique molecular identifiers were incorporated during preparation of the TCRbeta library. TCRdb independently ran MiXCR on the PCR reads; one entry per CDR3 protein. The sample lists 750,000 to 950,000 distinct CDR3 sequences; roughly 15% were seen once. Sequences were derived from PBMCs, mostly from graft donor cells, sampled 360 days after TCRalphabeta/CD19-depleted stem cell transplant. The source is a male patient aged 10 to 17 who had a stem cell transplant for acute lymphoblastic leukemia, so the T cells may come from the graft donor.

This clonotype has a handful of counts. The chain is built from TRBV6-5 and TRBJ2-2; 8 positions agree with TRBD1. This CDR3 has 14 amino acids. The V gene end was trimmed by 4 bases and the J gene end by 6 bases; junction bases not matched to a gene: 4. Germline assignment: CDR1 MNHEY and CDR2 SVGAGI. CDR3 loop: CASSSDRGSGELFF. As DNA, the CDR3 is TGTGCCAGCAGTTCAGACAGGGGATCCGGGGAGCTGTTTTTT.

There are a few counts of this clonotype. The chain is built from TRBV9 and TRBJ2-1; D is uncertain. Trimming removed 0 bases from V and 4 bases from J, with 11 bases in between. The CDR3 length is 15 residues. The V gene's germline CDR1 is SGDLS and CDR2 YYNGEE. CDR3 sequence (DNA): TGTGCCAGCAGCGTAGAAATGGCCCGGTACAATGAGCAGTTCTTC. It yields the protein CASSVEMARYNEQFF. The variable domain in full, with the rest retrieved from reference TRBV9 and TRBJ2-1, is DSGVTQTPKHLITATGQRVTLRCSPRSGDLSVYWYQQSLDQGLQFLIQYYNGEERAKGNILERFSAQQFPDLHSELNLSSLELGDSALYFCASSVEMARYNEQFFGPGTRLTVL.

This clonotype has only a few counts. The chain recombines TRBV12-3 or TRBV12-4 with TRBJ2-7, with a weak D call TRBD1 (6 bases). Trimming left V 6 bases short and J 2 bases short, with 23 bases between. CDR3 length: 17 amino acids. DNA of the CDR3: TGTGCCAGCAGCCCTCTCTTGGGGGCAGGGAAAACCTACGAGCAGTACTTC. Its translation: CASSPLLGAGKTYEQYF.

This chain uses TRBV5-1 with TRBJ2-5; no firm D call. Trimming cost V 5 bases and J 5 bases, with 7 bases left between them. This CDR3 has 11 residues. Germline V gene lookup returns CDR1 SGHRS and CDR2 YFSETQ. The CDR3 DNA follows: TGCGCCAGCAGAGAGACGGAGACCCAGTACTTC. Its protein is CASRETETQYF.

The chain is built from TRBV7-3 and TRBJ1-1; possible D gene TRBD1, 5 bases. The CDR3 sequence is 21 residues long. CDR1 SGHTA and CDR2 FQGTGA come from the germline V gene. Trimming stripped 1 base from V and 0 bases from J, with 27 bases between. The CDR3 bases are TGTGCCAGCAGCTTAAGGCTCTATTTTTGCCCCAGCAGGGAGATGAACACTGAAGCTTTCTTT. Translating gives CASSLRLYFCPSREMNTEAFF.

V is TRBV10-3 and J is TRBJ2-5, with TRBD2 identical over 7 bases. V trimming: 4 bases; J trimming: 7 bases; junction bases outside the gene matches: 15. Per germline, CDR1 ENHRY and CDR2 SYGVKD. The CDR3 loop spans 16 amino acids. As DNA, the CDR3 is TGTGCCATCAGTGTGGGGGGGGGAACGAATTTAGGGACCCAGTACTTC. Translated, it gives CAISVGGGTNLGTQYF.

This clonotype was picked up a small number of times. The chain carries TRBV5-6 and TRBJ2-2; TRBD2 aligns across 8 bases. J was trimmed by 4 bases and V by 4 bases; bases with no gene match: 12. The germline CDR1 and CDR2 sequences are SGHDT and YYEEEE. The CDR3 runs to 17 residues. The CDR3 region is CASSLVRGGLGTGELFF. CDR3 DNA: TGTGCCAGCAGCCTTGTTCGGGGGGGCCTGGGCACCGGGGAGCTGTTTTTT. The variable domain in full, completed from reference TRBV5-6 and TRBJ2-2, reads DAGVTQSPTHLIKTRGQQVTLRCSPKSGHDTVSWYQQALGQGPQFIFQYYEEEERQRGNFPDRFSGHQFPNYSSELNVNALLLGDSALYLCASSLVRGGLGTGELFFGEGSRLTVL.

The sample holds a few counts of this clonotype. The chain recombines TRBV13 with TRBJ2-7; D may be TRBD1 or TRBD2 (5 bases each). Trimming pared 5 bases from V and 3 bases from J, leaving 17 bases between. Germline-derived CDR1 and CDR2 are PRHDT and FYEKMQ (reference sequence). The CDR3 runs 15 residues. The CDR3 loop is CASSHFWGSGYEQYF. The CDR3 nucleotides read TGTGCCAGCAGCCACTTTTGGGGGAGCGGCTACGAGCAGTACTTC.

The V gene is TRBV5-5, the J gene TRBJ2-1, with no clear D. V was cut by 4 bases and J by 0 bases, with 11 bases left in between. The CDR3 runs 15 residues. Germline assignment: CDR1 SGHKS and CDR2 YYEKEE (reference sequence). The CDR3 sequence: CASSRTMSSYNEQFF. The CDR3 DNA is TGTGCCAGCAGCCGTACTATGAGCTCCTACAATGAGCAGTTCTTC. The entire variable domain, with the rest obtained from reference TRBV5-5 and TRBJ2-1, is as follows: DAGVTQSPTHLIKTRGQQVTLRCSPISGHKSVSWYQQVLGQGPQFIFQYYEKEERGRGNFPDRFSARQFPNYSSELNVNALLLGDSALYLCASSRTMSSYNEQFFGPGTRLTVL.

The rearrangement links TRBV12-3 or TRBV12-4 to TRBJ2-1, with D unclear. The CDR3 runs 13 residues. Trimming shortened V by 5 bases and J by 9 bases, and 14 bases separated the two germline ends. CDR3 protein: CASSEPPIREQFF. CDR3 DNA: TGTGCCAGCAGTGAACCCCCAATCCGTGAGCAGTTCTTC.

This sequence joins TRBV13 and TRBJ2-5; TRBD2 aligns across 8 bases. CDR3 length: 12 amino acids. The trim removed 3 bases at V and 10 bases at J, leaving 4 bases unmatched. Germline CDR1 and CDR2: PRHDT and FYEKMQ (reference sequence). The CDR3 is CASSLGAGGQYF. CDR3 coding DNA: TGTGCCAGCAGCTTGGGCGCGGGAGGCCAGTACTTC.

The table lists this clonotype with a few counts. The chain couples TRBV11-2 to TRBJ2-2, with a tentative D call TRBD1 (8 bases). The V end lost 4 bases, the J end lost 4 bases, and 13 bases lay between the germline ends. From germline, CDR1 is SGHAT and CDR2 FQNNGV. The CDR3 consists of 15 residues. The CDR3 region has the DNA TGTGCCAGCAGCTCATACAGGGGGGGCACCGGGGAGCTGTTTTTT. It translates to CASSSYRGGTGELFF.

The chain is built from TRBV12-3 or TRBV12-4 and TRBJ2-3, with 7 bases matching TRBD2. The CDR3 runs 15 residues. J gave up 7 bases and V 5 bases, and 12 bases lay outside the gene matches. DNA of the CDR3: TGTGCCAGCAGTCCCCGGGATAGCGGGCCAAATACGCAGTATTTT. This codes for CASSPRDSGPNTQYF.

The gene calls are TRBV4-1 and TRBJ2-5; 7 bases are shared with TRBD2. There are 13 residues in the CDR3. Germline V gene data show CDR1 as MGHRA and CDR2 as YSYEKL. The J segment lost 4 bases and the V segment lost 6 bases, leaving 5 bases of the junction unmatched. CDR3 protein: CASSKASGETQYF. The CDR3 nucleotides are TGCGCCAGCAGTAAAGCTAGCGGAGAGACCCAGTACTTC.

This clonotype was observed a few times. The V call is TRBV12-3 or TRBV12-4, the J call TRBJ1-2; D possibly corresponds to TRBD1 (6 bases). The V end lost 10 bases, the J end lost 4 bases, and 22 bases lay between the germline ends. The length of the CDR3 is 15 residues. CDR3 protein: CATNQPQGGGYGYTF. The CDR3 nucleotides read TGTGCCACCAACCAACCACAGGGCGGCGGCTATGGCTACACCTTC.

This clonotype has a handful of counts. The rearrangement joins TRBV10-3 to TRBJ2-3, with D perhaps matching TRBD2 (5 bases). The germline gives CDR1 ENHRY, CDR2 SYGVKD. V lost 6 bases and J 1 base, leaving 11 bases between the germline ends. This CDR3 has 14 residues. The chain's CDR3 is CAIRDVGGTDTQYF. DNA of the CDR3: TGTGCCATCAGGGACGTCGGGGGCACAGATACGCAGTATTTT.

This clonotype was seen more than once but under ten times. As DNA, the CDR3 is TGTGCCAGCAGCCGGGAAAGGGCCGCGGGGAACTATGGCTACACCTTC. This gives the protein CASSRERAAGNYGYTF. This sequence joins TRBV5-6 and TRBJ1-2; D gene unclear. The V gene lost 4 bases and the J gene lost 2 bases, with 18 bases spanning the gap. Per germline, CDR1 SGHDT and CDR2 YYEEEE. This CDR3 is 16 amino acids long.

This clonotype was seen a handful of times. This chain joins TRBV20-1 and TRBJ1-2; possible D gene TRBD1, 5 bases. With 3 bases removed from V and 4 bases from J, the gap between germline ends came to 21 bases. Germline V gene lookup returns CDR1 DFQATT and CDR2 SNEGSKA (reference sequence). This CDR3 is built from 16 residues. The chain's CDR3 is CSARGGYGDLGYGYTF. DNA for the CDR3: TGCAGTGCTAGGGGGGGTTACGGGGATTTAGGCTATGGCTACACCTTC.

This clonotype was detected only a few times. The chain is built from TRBV4-1 and TRBJ1-5; no clear D gene. Looked up from germline, CDR1 is MGHRA and CDR2 is YSYEKL. Trimming shortened V by 4 bases and J by 7 bases, and 23 bases separated the two germline ends. CDR3 size: 17 residues. CDR3 loop: CASSPWVLLATSQPQHF. The CDR3 bases are TGCGCCAGCAGCCCATGGGTCCTCCTTGCGACCAGCCAGCCCCAGCATTTT.

This clonotype came up a few times. The V gene is TRBV7-9, the J gene TRBJ2-1; D is unclear. CDR1 is SEHNR and CDR2 is FQNEAQ in the germline V gene (reference sequence). The CDR3 covers 17 residues. V lost 2 bases and J 4 bases, leaving 18 bases between the germline ends. The CDR3 loop is CASSLSTIPRRYNEQFF. The CDR3 DNA reads as TGTGCCAGCAGCTTAAGCACTATCCCCCGTCGGTACAATGAGCAGTTCTTC.

This clonotype was picked up a small number of times. The V and J genes are TRBV29-1 and TRBJ2-1; 9 bases align to TRBD1. Germline-derived CDR1 and CDR2 are SQVTM and ANQGSEA. V gave up 7 bases and J gave up 2 bases; unmatched junction bases: 3. The CDR3 has 13 residues. The CDR3 DNA sequence: TGCAGCGCGGGACAGGGACCCTACAATGAGCAGTTCTTC. It yields the protein CSAGQGPYNEQFF.

This clonotype was counted a few times. The chain employs TRBV5-5 and TRBJ1-2; D gene ambiguous. V lost 0 bases and J 8 bases, leaving 11 bases between the germline ends. The CDR3 runs 13 residues. The germline gives CDR1 SGHKS, CDR2 YYEKEE (reference sequence). DNA for the CDR3: TGTGCCAGCAGCTTGGCCCCCGCTTTGGGCTACACCTTC. It is translated as CASSLAPALGYTF.